The TCR beta chain described here comes from a study of shared clonotypes between healthy human individuals. Germline V gene sequence: CDR1 SGHRS, CDR2 YFSETQ. The CDR3 is made up of 13 amino acids. Trimming took 1 base from V and 8 from J, leaving 10 bases between them. Assay used: immunoSEQ multiplex PCR; TCRdb lists only in-frame clones, some missing. The sample carries roughly 2 million clones, 85% to 95% recorded once. All donors were healthy HIV-negative adults lacking recent acute infections or vaccinations. This clonotype was obtained from a man aged 18 to 35 in good health. The V and J genes are TRBV5-1 and TRBJ2-4; D is possibly TRBD1 (6 bases). The sequencing sample was made of naive CD4+ T cells sorted from blood. Subset reported: CD45RA+ positively selected. CDR3 bases: TGCGCCAGCAGCTTGAGGACAGAGGACATTCAGTACTTC. Translated: CASSLRTEDIQYF.